This entry features one TCR beta chain sequence. Here immunoSEQ multiplex PCR was the method, and the copy in TCRdb shows in-frame clones only, minus some. The sample consists of under 250,000 clones, 89% of them appearing once. This entry is derived from a study of blood T cell repertoires in COVID-19. The CDR3 covers 15 residues. The V and J ends lost 5 bases and 5 bases, in that order; junction bases with no gene match: 9. CDR1 is SGHAT and CDR2 is FQNNGV in the germline V gene. This sequence joins TRBV11-2 and TRBJ1-2; TRBD1 matches 9 bases. This TCR was recovered from a woman in her thirties or forties with acute or convalescent COVID-19. What was sequenced was peripheral blood. The DNA for the CDR3 is TGTGCCAGCAGCCTCACAGGGGGCGCGAGGTATGGCTACACCTTC. Translation gives CASSLTGGARYGYTF. The full variable domain, in which reference TRBV11-2 and TRBJ1-2 provide the parts outside the CDR3, is EAGVAQSPRYKIIEKRQSVAFWCNPISGHATLYWYQQILGQGPKLLIQFQNNGVVDDSQLPKDRFSAERLKGVDSTLKIQPAKLEDSAVYLCASSLTGGARYGYTFGSGTRLTVV.